This T cell receptor (beta chain) was profiled in a study of shared clonotypes between healthy human individuals. On this clone: Antigen: not known.

General observations from the study: Clonotype sharing among donors was thought likely to change with sequencing depth. Sampling covered nothing but blood. Tissue TCR repertoires likely differ from those found in blood.

Some clones are missing from TCRdb's copy, which holds only in-frame ones; the method was immunoSEQ multiplex PCR. In the table there are approximately 1,000,000 clones, about four fifths of which are singletons. This clonotype was sampled from a man aged 18 to 29 in good health. Some clones in this sample may be carry-over from other donors' samples. Sequenced: memory CD4+ T cells from PBMCs. Subset indicated: CD45RA-negative fraction.

Here the CDR3 DNA reads TGTGCCAGCAGTGCTATGGTGAGCAATCAGCCCCAGCATTTT. Translation gives CASSAMVSNQPQHF. The J gene is TRBJ1-5, the V gene TRBV2; D remains ambiguous. The germline V gene encodes CDR1 SNHLY and CDR2 FYNNEI. The ends were cut back, 4 bases at V and 1 base at J, with 8 bases in the middle. This CDR3 spans 14 amino acids.